Shown below are 31 T cell receptor beta chains from a single sample sequenced in a study of shared clonotypes between healthy human individuals. Measured with immunoSEQ multiplex PCR; TCRdb has only the in-frame clones, and not every one. Seen here are about 980,000 clones, less than 85% observed once, and the top ten hold roughly 1.5%. Sequencing was done on a sample of memory CD4+ T cells sorted from blood. Subset indicated: CD45RA-negative fraction. These TCRs come from a man younger than 35 in good health.

V gene TRBV10-3 combines with J gene TRBJ2-2; 9 nucleotides match TRBD1. Trimming cost V 10 bases and J 2 bases; bases outside gene matches: 8. CDR3 length equals 15 residues. Germline V lookup: CDR1 ENHRY, CDR2 SYGVKD. The CDR3 loop reads CATHRDRVNTGELFF. In DNA, the CDR3 is TGTGCCACTCACCGGGACAGGGTAAACACCGGGGAGCTGTTTTTT.

A remark on this clone: This specimen includes other DNA sequences encoding the same CDR3. The chain recombines TRBV27 with TRBJ1-1, with TRBD1 identical over 10 bases. Germline CDR1 and CDR2: MNHEY and SMNVEV (reference sequence). The CDR3 loop spans 13 amino acids. The ends lost 5 bases at V and 5 bases at J; junction bases unmatched: 2. CDR3 nucleotides: TGTGCCAGCAGTCGACAGGGGGCGACTGAAGCTTTCTTT. Translating it yields CASSRQGATEAFF.

V usage is TRBV28 and J usage is TRBJ1-2, with D maybe TRBD1 (5 bases). Per the germline V gene, CDR1 is MDHEN and CDR2 is SYDVKM. CDR3 length: 14 residues. The ends were cut back, 4 bases at V and 4 bases at J, with 13 bases in the middle. The CDR3 sequence: CASSYNRGGYGYTF. CDR3 DNA sequence: TGTGCCAGCAGTTATAATAGGGGCGGCTATGGCTACACCTTC.

CDR3 bases: TGTGCCAGCAGTTTAACGTTAACTGCTCACTACGAGCAGTACTTC. Its translation: CASSLTLTAHYEQYF. The chain couples TRBV28 to TRBJ2-7; D remains unclear. This CDR3 has 15 amino acids. Trimming took 2 bases from V and 3 from J, leaving 14 bases between them. CDR1 and CDR2 (germline): MDHEN, SYDVKM.

CDR3 sequence (DNA): TGTGCTAGTGGTTTGGAGTGGGGCTTGACTAGCGGGTACAATGAGCAGTTCTTC. As protein: CASGLEWGLTSGYNEQFF. The V and J genes are TRBV12-5 and TRBJ2-1; TRBD2 matches 10 bases. The germline gives CDR1 LGHNT, CDR2 FRNRAP. This CDR3 has 18 amino acids. J was trimmed by 4 bases and V by 1 base; bases with no gene match: 10.

The CDR3 loop is CASSLQTGGTYEQYF. In nucleotides, the CDR3 is TGTGCCAGCAGCTTACAGACGGGAGGGACCTACGAGCAGTACTTC. J is TRBJ2-7 and V is TRBV7-2, with 8 positions matching TRBD2. The V and J ends lost 2 bases and 2 bases, in that order; junction bases with no gene match: 5. Germline CDR1 reads SGHTA; CDR2 reads FQGNSA. The CDR3 totals 15 residues.

The rearrangement links TRBV5-1 to TRBJ2-7; the D is unclear. The V gene lost 3 bases and the J gene lost 6 bases, with 7 bases spanning the gap. The CDR3 contains 11 residues. CDR1 and CDR2 from the germline V gene are SGHRS and YFSETQ. The CDR3 is CASSSWTEQYF. The DNA for the CDR3 is TGCGCCAGCAGCTCCTGGACCGAGCAGTACTTC.

CDR3 bases: TGCAGCGTTTCGGACAGGTCGAACTATGGCTACACCTTC. Translating gives CSVSDRSNYGYTF. The chain recombines TRBV29-1 with TRBJ1-2; 7 nucleotides agree with TRBD1. The CDR3 has 13 residues. Germline V gene data show CDR1 as SQVTM and CDR2 as ANQGSEA. The ends lost 5 bases at V and 2 bases at J; junction bases unmatched: 5.

This chain connects TRBV13 to TRBJ1-2; unclear D gene. V gave up 0 bases and J gave up 2 bases, with 13 bases separating them. Germline loops: CDR1 PRHDT, CDR2 FYEKMQ (reference sequence). This CDR3 spans 16 amino acids. DNA for the CDR3: TGTGCCAGCAGCTTAGGCCATGGGCAGCTAAACTATGGCTACACCTTC. Residues: CASSLGHGQLNYGYTF.

The chain is built from TRBV11-3 and TRBJ2-3; D not certain. V was pared by 5 bases and J by 0 bases, with 6 bases between. CDR1 and CDR2 from the germline V gene are SGHNT and YENEEA. CDR3 length equals 13 residues. CDR3 residues: CASSVLSTDTQYF. For the CDR3, the DNA is TGTGCCAGCAGCGTCCTTAGCACAGATACGCAGTATTTT.

The chain recombines TRBV18 with TRBJ1-4, with 9 bases lining up with TRBD1. V shed 3 bases, J shed 1 base, and the junction held 12 bases outside the gene matches. The V gene's germline CDR1 is KGHSH and CDR2 LQKENI. The CDR3 contains 19 residues. The CDR3 DNA sequence: TGTGCCAGCTCACCGCTCGGAACAGGGGGCGCGGGAACTAATGAAAAACTGTTTTTT. It encodes CASSPLGTGGAGTNEKLFF.

On this clone itself: This probably arose from a read error, given a far larger clone one base away. V usage is TRBV2 and J usage is TRBJ2-3; a weak D match, TRBD1 (5 bases). The CDR3 is 13 residues long. Deletions cut 2 bases from V and 4 bases from J, with 7 bases between. In germline, CDR1 is SNHLY, CDR2 FYNNEI. The DNA for the CDR3 is TGTGCCAGCAGTGAACAGGGCCCAGATACGCAGTATTTT. Its protein is CASSEQGPDTQYF.

This chain links TRBV5-6 with TRBJ2-1; D might be TRBD1 (6 bases). There are 16 residues in the CDR3. The germline V and J ends were trimmed by 3 bases and 0 bases, with 13 bases remaining between them. Germline assignment: CDR1 SGHDT and CDR2 YYEEEE. DNA for the CDR3: TGTGCCAGCAGCTGGGGGCACAGGAGCTCCTACAATGAGCAGTTCTTC. Its protein product is CASSWGHRSSYNEQFF.

Many counts were recorded for this clone. V is TRBV7-9 and J is TRBJ2-3; 12 nucleotides match TRBD2. V lost 5 bases, J lost 2 bases, and 5 bases stayed unmatched. Germline V lookup: CDR1 SEHNR, CDR2 FQNEAQ (reference sequence). The CDR3 is made up of 16 amino acids. The CDR3 is CASSPGLAGITDTQYF. The CDR3 DNA follows: TGTGCCAGCAGCCCCGGACTAGCGGGAATCACAGATACGCAGTATTTT.

The chain combines TRBV7-6 with TRBJ2-2, with D perhaps TRBD1 (7 bases). Germline lookup yields CDR1 SGHVS and CDR2 FNYEAQ. Trimming left V 4 bases short and J 7 bases short, with 13 bases between. The CDR3 consists of 14 residues. CDR3 in DNA: TGTGCCAGCAGCTCCCCCCAGGGGGGCGGGGAGCTGTTTTTT. Protein sequence: CASSSPQGGGELFF.

The rearrangement uses TRBV9 and TRBJ2-1; 7 bases are shared with TRBD2. The CDR3 contains 14 residues. Unmatched junction bases numbered 11, after V lost 7 bases and J lost 7 bases. The germline gives CDR1 SGDLS, CDR2 YYNGEE. CDR3 coding DNA: TGTGCCAGCGCTGGGGACTACCGGGGAAATGAGCAGTTCTTC. Translation: CASAGDYRGNEQFF.

V gene TRBV7-9 combines with J gene TRBJ1-4; 8 bases are shared with TRBD1. Trimming cost V 6 bases and J 8 bases; bases outside gene matches: 20. Germline V gives CDR1 SEHNR, CDR2 FQNEAQ (reference sequence). CDR3 size: 18 residues. CDR3 sequence reads: CASSSGTGTLGKGEKLFF. The CDR3 DNA sequence: TGTGCCAGCAGTTCTGGGACAGGCACGCTGGGAAAAGGGGAAAAACTGTTTTTT.

CDR3 protein: CASSLDRGGDGYTF. In nucleotides, the CDR3 is TGTGCCAGCAGCTTGGACAGGGGTGGTGATGGCTACACCTTC. The chain combines TRBV5-6 with TRBJ1-2; 7 bases are shared with TRBD1. The germline V gene has CDR1 SGHDT and CDR2 YYEEEE. This CDR3 has 14 residues. The trim removed 0 bases at V and 6 bases at J, leaving 5 bases unmatched.

This rearrangement joins TRBV7-9 to TRBJ2-1, with D perhaps matching TRBD2 (5 bases). Germline V lookup: CDR1 SEHNR, CDR2 FQNEAQ (reference sequence). With 7 bases removed from V and 10 bases from J, the gap between germline ends came to 20 bases. This CDR3 region has 14 residues. CDR3 residues: CASTPGPGLYEQFF. The CDR3 nucleotides are TGTGCCAGCACCCCGGGCCCGGGATTATACGAGCAGTTCTTC.

V is TRBV10-1 and J is TRBJ2-7; TRBD1 matches at 7 bases. V trimming: 5 bases; J trimming: 6 bases; junction bases outside the gene matches: 7. Per germline, CDR1 WNHNN and CDR2 SYGVQD (reference sequence). This CDR3 is built from 13 residues. The CDR3 loop reads CASSSDRAGEQYF. CDR3 nucleotide sequence: TGCGCCAGCAGTTCCGACAGGGCTGGCGAGCAGTACTTC.

The V call is TRBV11-2, the J call TRBJ1-6; a weak D match, TRBD1 (6 bases). The germline gives CDR1 SGHAT, CDR2 FQNNGV. This CDR3 comprises 15 residues. Trimming removed 5 bases from V and 6 bases from J, with 14 bases in between. CDR3 DNA sequence: TGTGCCAGCAGCCTGAGGGGGGATAGTAATTCACCCCTCCACTTT. It codes for CASSLRGDSNSPLHF. The whole variable domain, filled in from reference TRBV11-2 and TRBJ1-6, reads EAGVAQSPRYKIIEKRQSVAFWCNPISGHATLYWYQQILGQGPKLLIQFQNNGVVDDSQLPKDRFSAERLKGVDSTLKIQPAKLEDSAVYLCASSLRGDSNSPLHFGNGTRLTVT.

In this sample, this clone turned up once. This chain joins TRBV7-2 and TRBJ2-7; 7 bases fit TRBD2. The V gene end was trimmed by 1 base and the J gene end by 3 bases; junction bases not matched to a gene: 3. Looked up from germline, CDR1 is SGHTA and CDR2 is FQGNSA. CDR3 length: 14 amino acids. In DNA form, the CDR3 reads TGTGCCAGCAGCTTAGGCGGGACTAACTACGAGCAGTACTTC. Protein product: CASSLGGTNYEQYF.

V usage is TRBV2 and J usage is TRBJ2-6; weak D call: TRBD1 (6 bases). Per germline, CDR1 SNHLY and CDR2 FYNNEI. The CDR3 length is 17 residues. Trimming took off 3 bases at V and 0 bases at J, with 12 bases between the two ends. The CDR3 region has the DNA TGTGCCAGCAGTGATAACAGGGCGCACTCTGGGGCCAACGTCCTGACTTTC. This translates into CASSDNRAHSGANVLTF.

The rearrangement joins TRBV5-1 to TRBJ1-5; no clear D. Trimming stripped 3 bases from V and 3 bases from J, with 10 bases between. This CDR3 contains 14 residues. Germline V gene lookup returns CDR1 SGHRS and CDR2 YFSETQ. CDR3 sequence: CASSSLGPNQPQHF. CDR3 sequence (DNA): TGCGCCAGCAGCTCCCTAGGGCCCAATCAGCCCCAGCATTTT.

As regards this clone: This sample includes further DNA sequences coding for the same CDR3. The genes are TRBV5-1 and TRBJ2-7, with no clear D. The V gene lost 3 bases and the J gene lost 0 bases, with 7 bases spanning the gap. The CDR3 consists of 13 residues. From germline, CDR1 is SGHRS and CDR2 YFSETQ. The CDR3 DNA follows: TGCGCCAGCAGCTCCGATCCCTCCTACGAGCAGTACTTC. Amino acids: CASSSDPSYEQYF.

This clone showed up just once. The chain combines TRBV9 with TRBJ2-5, with 8 bases matching TRBD2. The germline CDR1 and CDR2 sequences are SGDLS and YYNGEE. Germline trimming cut 3 bases from V and 5 bases from J; bases unmatched to any gene: 9. The CDR3 covers 15 residues. CDR3 nucleotide sequence: TGTGCCAGCAGCGCAACGGGACTAGATGCGGAGACCCAGTACTTC. The encoded protein is CASSATGLDAETQYF.

This chain connects TRBV10-3 to TRBJ2-2, with D tentatively TRBD2 (6 bases). The CDR3 runs 16 residues. V was pared by 6 bases and J by 5 bases, with 19 bases between. CDR1 and CDR2 (germline): ENHRY, SYGVKD. The CDR3 protein is CAISRGGTQTTGELFF. In DNA, the CDR3 is TGTGCCATCAGCCGAGGTGGGACTCAGACTACCGGGGAGCTGTTTTTT.

This clone was seen more than once but under ten times. This rearrangement joins TRBV2 to TRBJ1-3, with TRBD1 identical over 8 bases. Trimming removed 6 bases from V and 0 bases from J; junction bases left unmatched: 4. Germline CDR1 reads SNHLY; CDR2 reads FYNNEI. This CDR3 spans 15 amino acids. CDR3 sequence reads: CASRGQATSGNTIYF. The CDR3, as DNA: TGTGCCAGCAGGGGACAGGCCACCTCTGGAAACACCATATATTTT.

The chain is built from TRBV6-5 and TRBJ2-1; 9 positions match TRBD2. The germline V gene has CDR1 MNHEY and CDR2 SVGAGI. The CDR3 has 15 residues. V was pared by 0 bases and J by 6 bases, with 3 bases of the junction left unmatched. DNA of the CDR3: TGTGCCAGCAGTTACTCCGGGACTAGCAGCAATGAGCAGTTCTTC. Protein: CASSYSGTSSNEQFF.

The chain joins TRBV29-1 to TRBJ2-7, with 7 bases aligning to TRBD1. V dropped 0 bases and J dropped 11; count of bases not matched to a gene: 4. This CDR3 region has 11 residues. Germline V gene sequence: CDR1 SQVTM, CDR2 ANQGSEA. The chain's CDR3 is CSVEDRGGKYF. In DNA form, the CDR3 reads TGCAGCGTTGAAGATAGAGGGGGCAAGTACTTC.

CDR3 sequence (DNA): TGCGCCAGCAGCTTGGAGGACCGCCCAAAGAGTGGCTACACCTTC. The encoded protein is CASSLEDRPKSGYTF. The chain uses TRBV5-1 and TRBJ1-2; D gene ambiguous. The CDR3 sequence is 15 residues long. Looked up from germline, CDR1 is SGHRS and CDR2 is YFSETQ. Trimming left V 0 bases short and J 7 bases short, with 16 bases between.